The 17 T cell receptor beta chains below come from one sample, sequenced in a study of blood T cells in healthy people across ages. Next came a second PCR, run for roughly 7 to 12 cycles, which used a sample-barcoded 5' primer along with a J-beta primer mix. TCRdb reprocessed the 5' RACE reads with MiXCR, giving one entry per CDR3 protein. This sample yields about 720,000 distinct CDR3 sequences, of which 22% are seen a single time; around 22% belongs to the top ten. Sequencing was carried out using blood. The receptors originated from a man in his 70s in good health.

In this sample, this clonotype turned up many times. The rearrangement joins TRBV3-1 to TRBJ1-5; D gene uncertain. This CDR3 is built from 15 residues. The germline V gene has CDR1 LGHDT and CDR2 YNNKEL (reference sequence). V lost 0 bases to trimming and J lost 2 bases, with 8 bases between them. CDR3 protein: CASSQDYSGNQPQHF. The CDR3 coding sequence is TGTGCCAGCAGCCAAGATTACAGTGGCAATCAGCCCCAGCATTTT.

This clonotype was observed a few times. The junction and the germline gene differ at one end; a read error may be behind it. The CDR3 loop reads CAGSSSTSLNTGELFF. DNA of the CDR3: TGTGCCGGCAGCTCGTCGACTAGCCTGAACACCGGGGAGCTGTTTTTT. This rearrangement joins TRBV12-3 or TRBV12-4 to TRBJ2-2, with 7 nucleotides matching TRBD2. The CDR3 is 16 amino acids.

V is TRBV5-1 and J is TRBJ2-3; tentative D call: TRBD1 (6 bases). Germline CDR1 SGHRS, CDR2 YFSETQ. With 0 bases removed from V and 4 bases from J, the gap between germline ends came to 15 bases. The CDR3 is 16 residues long. The CDR3 here is CASSLDGTKGADTQYF. The CDR3 coding sequence is TGCGCCAGCAGCTTGGACGGGACAAAGGGGGCAGATACGCAGTATTTT.

The rearrangement joins TRBV29-1 to TRBJ2-3; 7 nucleotides align to TRBD1. Germline CDR1 reads SQVTM; CDR2 reads ANQGSEA. Germline trimming cut 5 bases from V and 6 bases from J; bases unmatched to any gene: 2. This CDR3 comprises 11 residues. CDR3 coding DNA: TGCAGCGTTAAACAGGGGGATACGCAGTATTTT. It encodes CSVKQGDTQYF.

Worth noting for this clonotype: Compared with germline, one end of the junction differs, possibly owing to a read error. The chain links TRBV5-1 to TRBJ2-3; 11 bases match TRBD2. Per the germline V gene, CDR1 is SGHRS and CDR2 is YFSETQ. The CDR3 totals 16 residues. The CDR3 loop is CASSPRLAGYTDTRYF. In DNA, the CDR3 is TGCGCCAGCAGCCCCCGACTAGCGGGATACACAGATACGCGGTATTTT.

The CDR3 nucleotides are TGTGCCAGCAGCCACACAGGGGTAAGCTCCTACGAGCAGTACGTC. Its protein is CASSHTGVSSYEQYV. J is TRBJ2-7 and V is TRBV11-2, with TRBD1 matching over 7 bases. J was trimmed by 0 bases and V by 5 bases; bases with no gene match: 7. Per the germline V gene, CDR1 is SGHAT and CDR2 is FQNNGV. CDR3 length: 15 amino acids.

The chain carries TRBV3-1 and TRBJ1-1, with D perhaps TRBD1 (5 bases). With 1 base removed from V and 10 bases from J, the gap between germline ends came to 22 bases. Per the germline V gene, CDR1 is LGHDT and CDR2 is YNNKEL (reference sequence). The CDR3 consists of 16 residues. The CDR3, as DNA: TGTGCCAGCAGCCAAGGGTCTCAGGGCAACAGGATGGGAGCTTTCTTT. It translates to CASSQGSQGNRMGAFF.

The V and J genes are TRBV20-1 and TRBJ1-4; no firm D call. This CDR3 region has 13 residues. Germline CDR1 is DFQATT and CDR2 is SNEGSKA (reference sequence). Deletions cut 3 bases from V and 3 bases from J, with 8 bases between. The DNA for the CDR3 is TGCAGTGCTAGGGAAGCGCCTAATGAAAAACTGTTTTTT. It yields the protein CSAREAPNEKLFF.

This clonotype was found a few times. The chain carries TRBV9 and TRBJ1-2, with no clear D. The germline V gene has CDR1 SGDLS and CDR2 YYNGEE. The CDR3 consists of 14 residues. V was cut by 0 bases and J by 4 bases, with 10 bases left in between. The CDR3 DNA reads TGTGCCAGCAGCGTAGAGGAGGGAATCTATGGCTACACCTTC. It encodes CASSVEEGIYGYTF.

This chain uses TRBV6-2 or TRBV6-3 with TRBJ1-2; weak D call: TRBD1 (5 bases). CDR3 length: 14 residues. Germline assignment: CDR1 MNHEY and CDR2 SVGEGT. Trimming took off 4 bases at V and 1 base at J, with 10 bases between the two ends. This CDR3 is CASSSETVNYGYTF. DNA of the CDR3: TGTGCCAGCAGTTCCGAGACAGTTAACTATGGCTACACCTTC.

With respect to this clonotype: One base away lies a much larger clone, so this may be a sequencing read error. The gene calls are TRBV29-1 and TRBJ2-1; possibly TRBD1 or TRBD2 for D (5 bases each). The CDR3 spans 13 residues. Per germline, CDR1 SQVTM and CDR2 ANQGSEA. CDR3 DNA sequence: TGCAGCGCCGACCGGGACGGATACAATGAGCAGCTCTTC. Amino acid sequence: CSADRDGYNEQLF.

This clonotype occurred a few times. This sequence joins TRBV20-1 and TRBJ2-3; 8 bases agree with TRBD2. CDR1 and CDR2 from the germline V gene are DFQATT and SNEGSKA (reference sequence). Germline trimming cut 6 bases from V and 6 bases from J; bases unmatched to any gene: 11. This CDR3 region has 14 residues. Here the CDR3 reads CSAESGSWLDTQYF. The CDR3 region has the DNA TGCAGTGCGGAAAGCGGGAGTTGGCTTGATACGCAGTATTTT.

V usage is TRBV5-1 and J usage is TRBJ1-1, with D tentatively TRBD1 (6 bases). CDR3 size: 15 residues. Trimming took off 4 bases at V and 0 bases at J, with 13 bases between the two ends. Germline CDR1 SGHRS, CDR2 YFSETQ. This CDR3 is CASSVVQGLNTEAFF. Here the CDR3 DNA reads TGCGCCAGCAGCGTGGTACAGGGTTTGAACACTGAAGCTTTCTTT.

The V call is TRBV20-1, the J call TRBJ2-7; D may correspond to TRBD1 or TRBD2 (6 bases each). Germline assignment: CDR1 DFQATT and CDR2 SNEGSKA (reference sequence). CDR3 size: 20 residues. The CDR3 DNA sequence: TGCAGCGTCCAAAACAACGGGGGCAGGGTATTTTCCCCACAGACCTACGAGCAGTACTTC. This codes for CSVQNNGGRVFSPQTYEQYF.

This CDR3 reads CAIRGTGQNEQYF. DNA of the CDR3: TGTGCCATCAGGGGGACAGGGCAGAACGAGCAGTACTTC. The chain uses TRBV10-3 and TRBJ2-1; 9 bases align to TRBD1. The J call may not be correct, given that the DNA end is closer to TRBJ2-7. The V gene's germline CDR1 is ENHRY and CDR2 SYGVKD. CDR3 length: 13 residues.

Ten or more counts support this clonotype. The chain recombines TRBV9 with TRBJ2-3, with TRBD2 matching 7 bases. CDR1 and CDR2 from the germline V gene are SGDLS and YYNGEE. This CDR3 region has 13 residues. Unmatched junction bases numbered 5, after V lost 4 bases and J lost 6 bases. The CDR3 sequence: CASSPTGGDTQYF. The CDR3 DNA follows: TGTGCCAGCAGCCCCACCGGGGGGGATACGCAGTATTTT.

This clonotype was counted between two and nine times. The V gene is TRBV13, the J gene TRBJ1-3; 9 positions agree with TRBD1. V shed 5 bases, J shed 4 bases, and the junction held 6 bases outside the gene matches. The CDR3 has 15 amino acids. The V gene's germline CDR1 is PRHDT and CDR2 FYEKMQ (reference sequence). The CDR3 loop is CASSQDRGEGNTIYF. The DNA for the CDR3 is TGTGCCAGCAGCCAAGACAGGGGGGAAGGAAACACCATATATTTT.